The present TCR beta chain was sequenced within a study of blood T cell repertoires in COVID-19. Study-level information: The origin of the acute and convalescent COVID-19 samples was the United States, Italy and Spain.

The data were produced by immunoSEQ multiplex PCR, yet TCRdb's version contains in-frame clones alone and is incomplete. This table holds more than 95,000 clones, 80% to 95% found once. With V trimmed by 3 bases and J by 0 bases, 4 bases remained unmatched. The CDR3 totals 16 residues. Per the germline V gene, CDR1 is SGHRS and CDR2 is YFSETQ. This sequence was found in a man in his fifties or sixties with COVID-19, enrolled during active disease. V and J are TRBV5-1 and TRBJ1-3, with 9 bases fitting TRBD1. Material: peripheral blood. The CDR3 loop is CASSSTGGTSGNTIYF. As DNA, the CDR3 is TGCGCCAGCAGCTCTACAGGGGGCACCTCTGGAAACACCATATATTTT.